Sequencing of this T cell receptor (beta chain) was carried out in a study of T-cell reconstitution after alpha-beta-depleted transplantation in children (dated by TCRdb to about 2016). Regarding the complete study: Using TCR repertoire profiling, the study followed T-cell immune reconstitution in a quantitative way in children after TCRalphabeta/CD19-depleted allogeneic hematopoietic cell transplantation.

There are many counts of this clonotype. It has no known antigen specificity. Within one base of it there is no much larger clone, and no base qualities were kept. Overall study results and their limits: The frequencies of hyperexpanded clones fell over the following months, and after one year, T-cell counts and TCRbeta diversity were mostly attributed to newly produced T cells. In some patients, high TCRbeta diversity at day 60 was attributed to recipient T cells and intrathymic progenitors that had survived conditioning. The apparently early alphabetaT-cell count recovery about two months after transplant was reportedly dependent on only several hundred rapidly expanded clones derived from non-depleted graft cells.

Sample treatment or condition, as interpreted from the label and publication: allogeneic hematopoietic cell transplantation with graft depleted of TCRalphabeta T cells and CD19 B cells. Transplant recipients were children who received TCRalphabeta/CD19-depleted allogeneic hematopoietic cell grafts. Library method: PCR. Sequencing was carried out with an Illumina HiSeq 2500. Molecular barcoding was employed in the preparation of TCR libraries, with unique molecular identifiers being used to normalize TCRbeta repertoire quantification. The public sequencing data were trimmed at Q25 with fastp and processed into clonotypes with MiXCR by TCRdb, which kept only in-frame beta chains. Here each entry gathers all rows of one CDR3 protein and keeps the most common genes and DNA. In this sample the table shows about 200,000 distinct CDR3 sequences, 6.3% of which occur a single time. The biggest ten clones account for roughly 4.8% of the sample.

V loses 0 bases, J loses 4 bases, and the germline ends lie 9 bases apart. The germline V gene (reference sequence) supplies CDR1 LNHNV and CDR2 YYDKDF. Including the terminal cysteine and phenylalanine, the CDR3 comprises 15 residues. The CDR3 DNA has 45 bases and is translated from base 1. This TCR was sampled from a girl less than two years old with combined immunodeficiency, due to receive a stem cell transplant. The rearranged segments are TRBV15 and TRBJ2-2; the D gene assignment is ambiguous. Sequences were derived from PBMCs, sampled before TCRalphabeta/CD19-depleted stem cell transplant. The CDR3 sequence is CATSRDRRGTGELFF. The nucleotide sequence is given as TGTGCCACCAGCAGAGATAGAAGAGGCACCGGGGAGCTGTTTTTT.